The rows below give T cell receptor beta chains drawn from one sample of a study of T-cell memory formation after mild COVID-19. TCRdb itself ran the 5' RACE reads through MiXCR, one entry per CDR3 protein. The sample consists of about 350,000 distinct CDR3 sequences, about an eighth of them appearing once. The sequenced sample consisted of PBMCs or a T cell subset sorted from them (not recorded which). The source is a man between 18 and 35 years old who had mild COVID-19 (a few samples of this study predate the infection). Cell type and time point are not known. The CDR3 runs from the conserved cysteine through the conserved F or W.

cdr3_aa: CASSVRAGADTQYF
v_call: TRBV5-5

cdr3_aa: CSVETTPGLRTEAFF
v_call: TRBV29-1

cdr3_aa: CASSMDRGLSEAFF
v_call: TRBV7-9

cdr3_aa: CASSVAGSRETQYF
v_call: TRBV5-1

cdr3_aa: CSARDQGGVGGNIQYF
v_call: TRBV20-1

cdr3_aa: CASSLTSGGAYEQFF
v_call: TRBV7-2

cdr3_aa: CASSQDPSVQETQYF
v_call: TRBV5-1

cdr3_aa: CSARDLVGPGDTQYF
v_call: TRBV20-1

cdr3_aa: CASSEAGTPSGANVLTF
v_call: TRBV9

cdr3_aa: CASSAESGGDHEQYF
v_call: TRBV6-1

cdr3_aa: CATSRDVQFHF
v_call: TRBV15

cdr3_aa: CSARDGGGFSWNEQFF
v_call: TRBV20-1

cdr3_aa: CASSQDIGPYNEQFF
v_call: TRBV4-3

cdr3_aa: CASSRHIPSGNTIYF
v_call: TRBV7-9

cdr3_aa: CATSREDAQETQYF
v_call: TRBV15

cdr3_aa: CASSSTVRSQETQYF
v_call: TRBV7-2

cdr3_aa: CASSYGGHYGYTF
v_call: TRBV6-5

cdr3_aa: CASSLSERWVRVGTEAFF
v_call: TRBV27

cdr3_aa: CASTPVGAVYGYTF
v_call: TRBV6-2/TRBV6-3

cdr3_aa: CASSTGLAGGHDTQYF
v_call: TRBV7-2

cdr3_aa: CSAESGNSPLHF
v_call: TRBV20-1

cdr3_aa: CASSYPGAAEGTEAFF
v_call: TRBV6-2/TRBV6-3